The 26 T cell receptor beta chains below were found in one sample sequenced in a study of T cell responses to AZD1222 COVID-19 vaccine. Only in-frame clones appear in the TCRdb table, and some are missing; sequencing was by immunoSEQ multiplex PCR. Here the sample spans around 70,000 clones, roughly 86% being singletons. The material sequenced was peripheral blood, taken on day 0 of AZD1222 vaccination. The receptors derive from an adult in good health.

The V gene is TRBV5-5, the J gene TRBJ2-7; D unresolved. Germline CDR1 and CDR2: SGHKS and YYEKEE (reference sequence). The CDR3 has 13 amino acids. V was shortened by 3 bases and J by 2 bases, with 9 bases between the two germline ends. The CDR3 sequence is CASSSPSAYEQYF. CDR3 in DNA: TGTGCCAGCAGCTCCCCTTCCGCCTACGAGCAGTACTTC.

The table lists this clone with a count of one. Other DNA sequences from this sample encode an identical CDR3 as well. This chain connects TRBV3-1 (or the pseudogene TRBV3-2) to TRBJ1-4; TRBD1 is a possible D gene (5 bases). There are 14 residues in the CDR3. Trimming took 4 bases from V and 3 from J, leaving 9 bases between them. Germline V gene sequence: CDR1 LGHDT, CDR2 YNNKEL (reference sequence). For the CDR3, the DNA is TGTGCCAGCAGCCTGCGGGGGGCTAATGAAAAACTGTTTTTT. Amino acids: CASSLRGANEKLFF.

The chain combines TRBV27 with TRBJ1-1; D unclear. The germline V gene encodes CDR1 MNHEY and CDR2 SMNVEV (reference sequence). The CDR3 is 13 amino acids. Trimming removed 6 bases at V and 0 bases at J, with 8 bases between. CDR3: CASRHRVNTEAFF. CDR3 DNA: TGTGCCAGCAGACACCGGGTGAACACTGAAGCTTTCTTT.

The chain has TRBV28 and TRBJ1-1; 12 bases map to TRBD1. The CDR3 is 17 residues long. V trimming: 6 bases; J trimming: 3 bases; junction bases outside the gene matches: 11. CDR1 and CDR2 from the germline V gene are MDHEN and SYDVKM. The CDR3 loop reads CASRRPGQGAKHTEAFF. CDR3 coding DNA: TGTGCCAGCAGAAGACCGGGACAGGGGGCCAAGCACACTGAAGCTTTCTTT.

The chain couples TRBV3-1 (or the pseudogene TRBV3-2) to TRBJ2-2; D call uncertain. The CDR3 extends over 15 amino acids. The V end lost 1 base, the J end lost 8 bases, and 14 bases lay between the germline ends. CDR1 and CDR2 (germline): LGHDT, YNNKEL (reference sequence). The CDR3 here is CASSQAYSLVGELFF. Written as DNA, the CDR3 is TGTGCCAGCAGCCAAGCGTATTCGCTCGTGGGGGAGCTGTTTTTT.

The chain has TRBV27 and TRBJ1-5; 9 nucleotides line up with TRBD1. CDR3 length: 16 residues. With 5 bases clipped from V and 5 bases from J, the junction kept 10 bases outside the gene matches. Germline CDR1 reads MNHEY; CDR2 reads SMNVEV (reference sequence). The CDR3 loop is CASSPWTGDYYQPQHF. In DNA, the CDR3 is TGTGCCAGCAGTCCATGGACAGGGGATTATTATCAGCCCCAGCATTTT.

The chain links TRBV6-2 or TRBV6-3 to TRBJ2-7; D may be TRBD2 (6 bases). Trimming pared 2 bases from V and 7 bases from J, leaving 15 bases between. The CDR3 is made up of 14 amino acids. Germline CDR1 and CDR2: MNHEY and SVGEGT. The CDR3 is CASSYDASAGEQYF. The CDR3 DNA reads as TGTGCCAGCAGTTACGACGCTAGCGCGGGTGAGCAGTACTTC.

This rearrangement joins TRBV12-3 or TRBV12-4 to TRBJ2-2; unclear D gene. The CDR3 totals 13 residues. Between the trimmed V and J ends, which lost 3 bases and 6 bases, there was a span of 8 bases. The CDR3 bases are TGTGCCAGCAGTTTCGGGTTAGCCGGGGAGCTGTTTTTT. Translated: CASSFGLAGELFF.

The chain has TRBV28 and TRBJ1-3; weak D call: TRBD1 (5 bases). The CDR3 runs to 17 residues. V shed 4 bases and J shed 4 bases, with 20 bases lying between them. The germline V gene encodes CDR1 MDHEN and CDR2 SYDVKM. The CDR3 DNA sequence: TGTGCCAGCAGTTACACGCAGGGAGTTTTCTCCGGAAACACCATATATTTT. Encoded protein: CASSYTQGVFSGNTIYF. The complete variable domain, with remaining parts taken from reference TRBV28 and TRBJ1-3, reads DVKVTQSSRYLVKRTGEKVFLECVQDMDHENMFWYRQDPGLGLRLIYFSYDVKMKEKGDIPEGYSVSREKKERFSLILESASTNQTSMYLCASSYTQGVFSGNTIYFGEGSWLTVV.

V is TRBV7-9 and J is TRBJ2-1; 11 nucleotides line up with TRBD2. J gave up 4 bases and V 2 bases, and 10 bases lay outside the gene matches. Germline loops: CDR1 SEHNR, CDR2 FQNEAQ (reference sequence). The CDR3 covers 18 residues. The CDR3 is CASSLSSPSGRLYNEQFF. In DNA, the CDR3 is TGTGCCAGCAGCTTATCTTCGCCTAGCGGGAGGTTGTACAATGAGCAGTTCTTC.

This chain connects TRBV7-2 to TRBJ2-1, with TRBD1 matching over 9 bases. V was clipped by 1 base and J by 6 bases; unmatched bases: 4. The CDR3 has 15 amino acids. The V gene's germline CDR1 is SGHTA and CDR2 FQGNSA. The CDR3 DNA reads TGTGCCAGCAGCTTAGGGACAGGGGTTAGCAATGAGCAGTTCTTC. It is translated as CASSLGTGVSNEQFF.

The gene calls are TRBV28 and TRBJ1-2; the match to TRBD1 covers 7 bases. This CDR3 is built from 13 residues. In germline, CDR1 is MDHEN, CDR2 SYDVKM. With V trimmed by 4 bases and J by 6 bases, 5 bases remained unmatched. DNA of the CDR3: TGTGCCAGCAGTTCAAGGGACAGAGATGGCTACACCTTC. This translates into CASSSRDRDGYTF.

V gene TRBV4-3 combines with J gene TRBJ2-3; 8 bases line up with TRBD2. The CDR3 sequence is 18 residues long. With 0 bases clipped from V and 0 bases from J, the junction kept 8 bases outside the gene matches. CDR1 and CDR2 (germline): LGHNA, YSLEER. The CDR3 DNA follows: TGCGCCAGCAGCCAAGATCCCCCTCGGGAGGGTAGCACAGATACGCAGTATTTT. Amino acid sequence: CASSQDPPREGSTDTQYF.

This clone showed up just once. The chain recombines TRBV6-2 or TRBV6-3 with TRBJ1-2, with 7 bases that match TRBD1. V was pared by 6 bases and J by 2 bases, with 3 bases of the junction left unmatched. In germline, CDR1 is MNHEY, CDR2 SVGEGT. CDR3 size: 13 residues. CDR3: CASSRQGNYGYTF. DNA of the CDR3: TGTGCCAGCAGCCGACAGGGCAACTATGGCTACACCTTC.

The chain joins TRBV10-3 to TRBJ1-4; D unclear. This CDR3 is built from 16 residues. From germline, CDR1 is ENHRY and CDR2 SYGVKD. V was shortened by 3 bases and J by 0 bases, with 11 bases between the two germline ends. CDR3 in DNA: TGTGCCATCAGTGATAGTGGCGGAACAACTAATGAAAAACTGTTTTTT. It is translated as CAISDSGGTTNEKLFF.

The genes are TRBV9 and TRBJ2-1; D is possibly TRBD2 (6 bases). CDR1 is SGDLS and CDR2 is YYNGEE in the germline V gene. V was cut by 6 bases and J by 0 bases, with 10 bases left in between. The CDR3 extends over 14 amino acids. The chain's CDR3 is CASNAGPSYNEQFF. CDR3 in DNA: TGTGCCAGCAATGCGGGGCCCTCCTACAATGAGCAGTTCTTC.

This clone was detected only once. This chain connects TRBV2 to TRBJ2-4; no definite D call. Germline assignment: CDR1 SNHLY and CDR2 FYNNEI. V was trimmed by 6 bases and J by 0 bases, leaving 12 bases between them. This CDR3 region has 15 residues. The CDR3 reads CASSGPDLAKNIQYF. In DNA, the CDR3 is TGTGCCAGCAGCGGTCCGGACCTAGCCAAAAACATTCAGTACTTC.

The rearrangement links TRBV5-6 to TRBJ2-7; D perhaps matches TRBD2 (5 bases). Trimming took off 4 bases at V and 1 base at J, with 15 bases between the two ends. CDR1 and CDR2 from the germline V gene are SGHDT and YYEEEE. This CDR3 region has 15 residues. CDR3 region: CASSAMLVASYEQYF. CDR3 in DNA: TGTGCCAGCAGCGCGATGCTGGTAGCGTCCTACGAGCAGTACTTC.

The V call is TRBV9, the J call TRBJ2-1, with D uncertain. The CDR3 extends over 14 amino acids. Germline CDR1 reads SGDLS; CDR2 reads YYNGEE. Trimming shortened V by 0 bases and J by 6 bases, and 10 bases separated the two germline ends. CDR3 region: CASSVGGWGNEQFF. As DNA, the CDR3 is TGTGCCAGCAGCGTAGGCGGCTGGGGCAATGAGCAGTTCTTC.

This clone was seen a single time. V gene TRBV19 combines with J gene TRBJ1-1, with TRBD1 identical over 8 bases. Germline V gene lookup returns CDR1 LNHDA and CDR2 SQIVND (reference sequence). CDR3 length equals 15 residues. After removal of 0 bases from V and 5 bases from J, the junction contained 5 bases not matched to a gene. The CDR3 protein is CASSIDGQGGTEAFF. The CDR3 DNA reads as TGTGCCAGTAGTATAGACGGACAGGGTGGGACTGAAGCTTTCTTT.

The genes are TRBV27 and TRBJ1-5; D gene unclear. V lost 5 bases, J lost 2 bases, and 22 bases lay in between. The CDR3 is 18 residues long. CDR1 MNHEY and CDR2 SMNVEV come from the germline V gene (reference sequence). The CDR3 coding sequence is TGTGCCAGCAGTCCCCTCGCCCGAGGCCGAAAAGGCAATCAGCCCCAGCATTTT. Translated: CASSPLARGRKGNQPQHF.

The chain has TRBV30 and TRBJ2-7, with 10 bases fitting TRBD1. V shed 3 bases, J shed 5 bases, and the junction held 7 bases outside the gene matches. Germline loops: CDR1 GTSNPN, CDR2 SVGIG (reference sequence). The CDR3 loop spans 14 amino acids. The CDR3 protein is CAWSAGQGGHEQYF. DNA for the CDR3: TGTGCCTGGAGCGCAGGACAGGGGGGCCACGAGCAGTACTTC.

The rearrangement joins TRBV4-2 to TRBJ2-1; maybe TRBD2 (6 bases). The V and J ends lost 4 bases and 1 base respectively, with 11 bases between them. The CDR3 runs 15 residues. Germline CDR1 reads LGHNA; CDR2 reads YNFKEQ. CDR3: CASSPRESSYNEQFF. The DNA for the CDR3 is TGTGCCAGCAGCCCCCGGGAGAGTTCCTACAATGAGCAGTTCTTC.

The CDR3 region is CASSQVEALPYEQYF. In nucleotides, the CDR3 is TGTGCCAGCAGCCAAGTTGAGGCACTACCCTACGAGCAGTACTTC. The genes are TRBV14 and TRBJ2-7; D is unclear. Germline V gene data show CDR1 as SGHDN and CDR2 as FVKESK. The CDR3 is 15 residues long. Trimming left V 1 base short and J 2 bases short, with 12 bases between.

This clone was seen only a few times. The chain uses TRBV7-8 and TRBJ1-6; D not resolved. V lost 1 base and J lost 7, with 11 bases in between. The CDR3 sequence is 15 residues long. Germline CDR1 is SGHVS and CDR2 is FQNEAQ. The CDR3 DNA reads as TGTGCCAGCAGCTTAGAGGCGTCTGGCAATTCACCCCTCCACTTT. This translates into CASSLEASGNSPLHF.

This clone was seen once. The chain couples TRBV27 to TRBJ2-1; 9 nucleotides line up with TRBD2. V shed 4 bases and J 7 bases; nucleotides not matched to a gene: 8. Germline-derived CDR1 and CDR2 are MNHEY and SMNVEV (reference sequence). There are 15 residues in the CDR3. CDR3 amino acids: CASSWAGGLTNEQFF. The DNA of the CDR3 is TGTGCCAGCAGTTGGGCGGGAGGGCTAACTAATGAGCAGTTCTTC.